This section outlines one TCR beta chain sequence together with its context. This clone has a single count. Its recognized antigen is unknown. No quality values exist for individual bases; no much larger clone is one base distant. This record comes from a study of cytomegalovirus exposure and HLA in healthy donors (dated 2017 in TCRdb). Regarding the complete study: In an earlier analysis of some 550 of the donors, around 300 Gb of sequence data and 117 million unique TCR beta sequences from 180 million or so T cells were reported. An early release that covered roughly 600 HLA-typed donors contained 300 to 350 gigabases of sequencing data and 75 million to 100 million unique TCR sequences. Among the roughly 400 genotyped donors, around 79% belonged to the genetic ancestry cluster associated with self-reported Caucasian donors. The aim of the study was to test whether cataloging public T cell receptors could identify signatures of past pathogen exposure. The T cell repertoires of some 670 subjects were profiled by immunosequencing and related to cytomegalovirus serostatus. A separate validation cohort of about 110 different subjects was used in addition to the approximately 670-subject first cohort. High-throughput TCR immunosequencing, statistical association of individual TCRs with disease status, and machine learning were combined to predict cytomegalovirus infection status. A later analysis re-analyzed previously published TCR beta repertoires from approximately 700 donors and added high-resolution HLA genotyping to study TCR occurrence patterns. Rather than using new phenotypic data, the later analysis identified candidate immune exposures from TCR beta sequences and from how often those sequences occurred across donors. In an earlier analysis of 587 of the donors, high-throughput TCR beta sequencing was used to judge whether each TCR beta V gene segment behaved as functional or pseudogenic. Donor age, sex, ethnicity and CMV serostatus were compiled together with the repertoire data. A later genetic analysis took genome-wide SNP genotypes for about 55% of the roughly 670 donors and used that subset as a discovery cohort. All discovery cohort repertoires had been generated on a single sequencing platform. HLA typing covered class I and class II loci at four-digit resolution. Typing coverage varied by locus: roughly 629-630 donors for A, B, C, DRB1 and DQB1; about 520 for DQA1; approximately 610 for DPA1; 400 to 480 for DPB1. Because of strong linkage in the cohort, four or five DR-DQ haplotypes were treated as single units for association and clustering. Among 300 to 450 genotyped donors of the cohort, an average of about 240,000 unique TCR beta nucleotide sequences were sequenced per donor, around 20% of them non-productive. Overall results and qualifications from the work: In vitro tests confirmed that a few of the cytomegalovirus-associated TCR beta chains recognize cytomegalovirus antigens. The only immune exposure information available for the cohort was CMV serostatus. Broadly in line with IMGT annotations, most TCR beta V segments showed up in productive rearrangements about 90% or about 30% of the time in an earlier analysis of around 550 of the donors. A later genetic analysis reported fewer N-insertions in productive TCRs among donors in an Asian-associated ancestry cluster than the roughly 690-donor mean. The authors suggested that the approach could potentially be extended to other disease states and immunological phenotypes. Assigning TCR associations to individual alleles was difficult when HLA alleles, especially DR and DQ, strongly co-occurred. A total of fewer than 200 TCR beta chains were listed by the study as associated with cytomegalovirus. A further reported finding was that TCR beta sequences accurately predicted the HLA-A and HLA-B alleles for most subjects in the first cohort. The sequencing pipeline was judged likely to have produced a cluster of highly shared sequence variants as a technical artifact. Cytomegalovirus status was reported to be diagnosed by the classifier with high specificity and sensitivity in both the original and validation cohorts. While some public TCRs were present in many individuals, most TCR sequences turned up only very rarely across donors. Several of the top co-occurrence clusters appeared to be linked to parvovirus B19, influenza, CMV and Epstein-Barr virus, according to a later analysis. Because the 87-base-pair reads could not distinguish some IMGT-functional V segments, including TRBV6-2 and TRBV6-3, those segments were excluded. Because some donors lacked HLA typing at each locus, the association tests relied only on the typed subset. Only TCR beta chains were sequenced in this cohort, and the absence of alpha or paired-chain data limited detectable features. According to a later analysis, TCR association rates differed among HLA loci, with DRB1 alleles showing the most associated TCRs and HLA-C alleles showing the fewest. Sequencing depth was assumed to be roughly uniform across donors in the presence/absence analyses, though that assumption may not hold. In a later genetic analysis, a missense DCLRE1C variant was associated with V-gene and J-gene trimming of TCR beta chains, and the association was replicated in an independent cohort. Specific HLA alleles were associated with 16,951 TCR beta sequences at a false discovery rate of 0.05 in a later analysis. Because counts were too low, about 18 rarely observed V segments, including chromosome 9 orphons, were left out of the earlier analysis of roughly 600 of the donors. According to a later analysis, most CMV-associated TCR beta chains appeared to be HLA-restricted, and the HLA associations seemed to be driven largely by CMV exposure. Linkage disequilibrium might explain the correlated functional status among segregating V segments, but an unknown experimental factor could not be ruled out. A later analysis found that HLA-associated TCR beta chains were more clonally expanded and had lower generation probabilities than equally common non-associated chains.

Library preparation used the immunoSEQ multiplex PCR assay. For the multiplex PCR, a mixture combining 60 forward primers for TCR Vbeta segments and 13 reverse primers for TCR Jbeta segments was used. The CDR3 region of rearranged TCR beta genes was amplified from genomic DNA by a multiplex PCR assay. The amplified TCR beta libraries were sequenced on the Illumina HiSeq System as 87-base-pair reads. The study's own analysis went as follows. In a later analysis, 70 million to 95 million unique TCR beta chains were counted across the approximately 620 repertoires, and roughly 11 million of these chains were shared by at least two donors. To remove PCR and sequencing errors, raw reads were error-corrected and collapsed into unique sequences using a nearest-neighbor algorithm that merged closely related sequences. V, D and J gene segments were assigned by aligning CDR3 sequences to IMGT reference sequences. For a sequence to be retained, a match of at least six nucleotides to both a V gene segment and a J gene segment was required. A rearrangement counted as productive if the CDR3 had no stop codons and remained in frame with V and J, and every other rearrangement counted as non-productive. Following IMGT convention, CDR3 was defined as the stretch from the second conserved V-encoded cysteine up to the conserved J-encoded phenylalanine. The earlier analysis of about 590 of the donors excluded sequences that lacked an unambiguous match to a single V gene segment. An earlier analysis of about 590 of the donors classified V segments as functional when productive rearrangements were above 56.7% and as segregating when the standard deviation between donors was above 5%. A statistical classification framework was built to diagnose cytomegalovirus status from the catalog of TCR beta chain sequences. V and J gene assignment, in a later analysis, came from comparing TCR nucleotide sequences with IMGT/GENE-DB human TR gene sequences. Using the TCRdist pipeline, a later analysis assigned CDR3 sequences along with most-parsimonious VDJ recombination scenarios. In a later analysis, each TCR beta chain was defined by its CDR3 amino acid sequence together with its V-gene family, and reads without a unique V-gene family were excluded. As a way to deal with suspected cross-contamination and a sequencing artifact, a later analysis dropped approximately 590 nucleotide sequences that were highly shared and had low generation probability. In a later analysis, a clonal expansion index was calculated for each public chain from normalized within-repertoire ranks of inferred template counts. A later analysis computed generation probabilities with a VDJ recombination model fitted to out-of-frame rearrangements, and checked the results against IGoR. Hypergeometric tests were used in a later analysis to score TCR-TCR, TCR-HLA and TCR-CMV co-occurrence, with a repertoire-size bias correction applied to the TCR pairs. A later analysis estimated false discovery rates by permuting HLA or CMV assignments 20 times. In a later analysis, co-occurring TCRs were grouped using DBSCAN, with TCRdist sequence similarity added in when clustering inside HLA-allele-positive subsets. For co-occurrence clustering, repertoires with fewer than 30,000 or more than 120,000 public chains were excluded, along with roughly 5 repertoires with anomalous nucleotide sharing. Not all clones reach the TCRdb copy of this immuneACCESS table, which keeps in-frame sequences only. Checked studies attribute under half of the gap to unresolved V genes and leave the rest unexplained. The DNA was the basis for D and trimming; V, J and clone size are from that table. In all, the sample holds some 170,000 clones, and 60% to 80% of those were seen once. Jointly, the top ten make up less than 8% of the sample.

V lost 0 bases and J lost 2 bases; the stretch between them is 9 bases long. Via the germline V gene, CDR1 is SGDLS and CDR2 YYNGEE. Taken from cysteine to phenylalanine, the CDR3 has 14 residues. Solely the CDR3 DNA is kept, with 42 bases framed from the first base. The cohort consisted of 666 healthy bone marrow donors. Cohort members were all nominally healthy when sampled, although unrecorded immune exposures were likely present. The donor tested CMV seropositive, placing the donor among the 289 seropositive members of the cohort. Every donor gave a peripheral blood sample, and the peripheral blood mononuclear cells from that sample were used for TCR beta sequencing. The Qiagen DNeasy Blood Extraction Kit was used to extract genomic DNA from the blood cell samples.

The sample consisted of PBMCs. The receptor was isolated from a man in his forties in good health and CMV-seropositive. The V and J segments used are TRBV9 and TRBJ2-7; the D gene identity is not certain. The nucleotide sequence is TGTGCCAGCAGCGTAGGTGTCCCCACCTACGAGCAGTACTTC. Protein translation: CASSVGVPTYEQYF.